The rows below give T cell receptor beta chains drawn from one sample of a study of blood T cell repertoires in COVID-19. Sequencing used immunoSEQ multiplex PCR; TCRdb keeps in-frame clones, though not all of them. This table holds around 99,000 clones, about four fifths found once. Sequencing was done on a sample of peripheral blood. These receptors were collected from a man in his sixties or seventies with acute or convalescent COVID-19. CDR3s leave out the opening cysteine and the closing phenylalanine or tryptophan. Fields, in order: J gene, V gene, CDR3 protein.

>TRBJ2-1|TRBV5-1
ASSLDGGVVEQF
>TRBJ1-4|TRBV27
ASSPYAGQGSNEKLF
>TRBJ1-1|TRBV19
ASSIDPYRGTEAF
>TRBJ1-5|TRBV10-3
AISESTVNQPQH
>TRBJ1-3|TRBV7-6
ASRQGFSGNTIY
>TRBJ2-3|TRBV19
ASSGQGVRRDTQY
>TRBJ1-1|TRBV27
ASSPLSSGGNTEAF
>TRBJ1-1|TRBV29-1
SVSWDRNTEAF
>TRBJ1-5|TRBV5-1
ASSWQGDQPQH
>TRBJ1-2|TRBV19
ASSRLLTNGYT
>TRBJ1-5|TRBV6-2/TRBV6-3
ASSYGQYQPQH
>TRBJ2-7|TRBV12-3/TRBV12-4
ASSPFQGGEQY
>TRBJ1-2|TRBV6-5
ASSYAARQGYGYT
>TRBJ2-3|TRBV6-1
ASSGSASGSTDTQY
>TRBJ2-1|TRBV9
ASSVRAGGDYNEQF
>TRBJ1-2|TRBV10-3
AIRGTGEHGYT